The present entry profiles one T cell receptor beta chain with its context. Its antigen is unidentified. CDR3 length: 18 amino acids. Per the germline V gene, CDR1 is MDHEN and CDR2 is SYDVKM. Losses at the gene ends were 6 bases for V and 6 bases for J; bases not matched to a gene: 13. The data originate from a study of T cells after posttransplantation cyclophosphamide. Whole-study findings and limits: Donor-recipient repertoire similarity was low at 1-2 months, rising over year one. Recipient CMV seropositivity and CMV reactivation strongly tracked TRB clonality. Skin or GI-infiltrating T cells shared few TRB sequences with blood.

Sequencing was performed with immunoSEQ multiplex PCR; in TCRdb, only in-frame clones are kept and a portion is missing. The data contain 30,000 or so clones, 75% to 95% of them singletons. Cells defined as naive were viable CD3+CD4+ or CD3+CD8+ and CCR7+CD45RA+CD45RO-CD95-CD27+CD28+. On the day of bone marrow donation, the related graft donor provided peripheral blood. This chain connects TRBV28 to TRBJ2-1, with 14 bases aligning to TRBD2. The sample comprised naive CD4+ T cells sorted from PBMCs. This receptor was obtained from a woman aged 55-70 years in good health, CMV-negative, and a related stem cell transplant donor. CDR3 coding DNA: TGTGCCAGCAGCCTCCGTCGGACTAGCGGGGGGCCCCCCAATGAGCAGTTCTTC. It specifies CASSLRRTSGGPPNEQFF.